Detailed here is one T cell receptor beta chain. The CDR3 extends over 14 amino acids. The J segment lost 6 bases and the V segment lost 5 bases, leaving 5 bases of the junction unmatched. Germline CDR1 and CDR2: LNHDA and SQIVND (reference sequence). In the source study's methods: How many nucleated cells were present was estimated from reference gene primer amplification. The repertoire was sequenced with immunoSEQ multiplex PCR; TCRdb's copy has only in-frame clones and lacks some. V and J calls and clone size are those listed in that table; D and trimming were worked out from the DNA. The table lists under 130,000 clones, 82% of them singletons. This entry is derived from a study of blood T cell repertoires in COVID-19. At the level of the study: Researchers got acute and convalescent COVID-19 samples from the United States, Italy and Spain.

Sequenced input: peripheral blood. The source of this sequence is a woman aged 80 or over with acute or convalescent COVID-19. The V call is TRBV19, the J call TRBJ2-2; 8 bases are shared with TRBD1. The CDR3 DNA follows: TGTGCCAGTAGTCCAGGGGGCTCTGCCGGGGAGCTGTTTTTT. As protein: CASSPGGSAGELFF.